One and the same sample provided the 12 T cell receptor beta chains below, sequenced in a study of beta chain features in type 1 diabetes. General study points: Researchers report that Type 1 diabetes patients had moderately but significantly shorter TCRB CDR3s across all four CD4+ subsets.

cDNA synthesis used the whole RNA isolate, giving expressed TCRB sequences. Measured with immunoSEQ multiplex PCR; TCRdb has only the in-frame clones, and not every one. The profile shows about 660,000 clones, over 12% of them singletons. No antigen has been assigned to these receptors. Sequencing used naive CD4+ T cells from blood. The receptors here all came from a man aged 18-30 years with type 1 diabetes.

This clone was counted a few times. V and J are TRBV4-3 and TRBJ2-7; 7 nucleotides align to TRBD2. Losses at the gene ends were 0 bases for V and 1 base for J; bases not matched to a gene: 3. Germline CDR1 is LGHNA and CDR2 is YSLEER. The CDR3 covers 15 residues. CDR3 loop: CASSQDWGGSYEQYF. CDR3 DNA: TGCGCCAGCAGCCAAGATTGGGGGGGTTCCTACGAGCAGTACTTC.

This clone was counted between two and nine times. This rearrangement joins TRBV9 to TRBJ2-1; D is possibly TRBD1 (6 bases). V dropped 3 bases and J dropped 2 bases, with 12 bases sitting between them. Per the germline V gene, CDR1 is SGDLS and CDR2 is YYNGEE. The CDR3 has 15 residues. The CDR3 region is CASSGETGPYNEQFF. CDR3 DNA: TGTGCCAGCAGCGGGGAGACAGGCCCCTACAATGAGCAGTTCTTC.

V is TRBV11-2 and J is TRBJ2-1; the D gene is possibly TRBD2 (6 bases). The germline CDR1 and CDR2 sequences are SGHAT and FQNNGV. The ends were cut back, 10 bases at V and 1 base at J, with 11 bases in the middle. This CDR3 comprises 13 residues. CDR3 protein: CATPGGSYNEQFF. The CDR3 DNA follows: TGTGCCACCCCCGGGGGATCCTACAATGAGCAGTTCTTC.

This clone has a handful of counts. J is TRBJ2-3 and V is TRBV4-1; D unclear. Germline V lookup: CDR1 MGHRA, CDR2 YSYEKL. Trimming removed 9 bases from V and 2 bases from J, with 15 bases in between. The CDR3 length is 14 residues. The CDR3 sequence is CASRKASYTDTQYF. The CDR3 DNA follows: TGCGCCAGTCGTAAGGCGTCCTACACAGATACGCAGTATTTT.

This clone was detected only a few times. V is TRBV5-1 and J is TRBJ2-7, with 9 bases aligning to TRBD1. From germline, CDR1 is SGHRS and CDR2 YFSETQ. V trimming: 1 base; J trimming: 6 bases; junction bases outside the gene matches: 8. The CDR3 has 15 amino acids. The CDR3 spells CASSLTGQGSLEQYF. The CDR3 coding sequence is TGCGCCAGCAGCTTGACCGGACAGGGGTCCCTCGAGCAGTACTTC.

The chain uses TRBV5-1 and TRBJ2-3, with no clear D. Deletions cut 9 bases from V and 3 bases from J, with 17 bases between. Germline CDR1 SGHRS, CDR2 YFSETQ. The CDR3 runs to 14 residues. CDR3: CATPQHSRTDTQYF. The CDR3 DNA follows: TGCGCCACCCCACAACACAGTAGGACAGATACGCAGTATTTT. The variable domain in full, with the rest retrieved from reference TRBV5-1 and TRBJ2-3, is KAGVTQTPRYLIKTRGQQVTLSCSPISGHRSVSWYQQTPGQGLQFLFEYFSETQRNKGNFPGRFSGRQFSNSRSEMNVSTLELGDSALYLCATPQHSRTDTQYFGPGTRLTVL.

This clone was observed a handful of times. The CDR3 DNA is TGTGCCAGCAGCCCCCGGGGGGACGGCTACACCTTC. The encoded protein is CASSPRGDGYTF. The chain couples TRBV7-2 to TRBJ1-2; tentatively, D is TRBD1 (5 bases). Per germline, CDR1 SGHTA and CDR2 FQGNSA. V was shortened by 5 bases and J by 8 bases, with 12 bases between the two germline ends. The CDR3 loop spans 12 amino acids.

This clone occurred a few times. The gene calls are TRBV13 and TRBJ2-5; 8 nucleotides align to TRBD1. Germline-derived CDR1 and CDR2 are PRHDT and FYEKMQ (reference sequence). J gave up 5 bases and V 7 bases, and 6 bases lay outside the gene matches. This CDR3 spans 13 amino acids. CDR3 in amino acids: CASTTGGRETQYF. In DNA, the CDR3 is TGTGCCAGCACCACAGGGGGGCGGGAGACCCAGTACTTC.

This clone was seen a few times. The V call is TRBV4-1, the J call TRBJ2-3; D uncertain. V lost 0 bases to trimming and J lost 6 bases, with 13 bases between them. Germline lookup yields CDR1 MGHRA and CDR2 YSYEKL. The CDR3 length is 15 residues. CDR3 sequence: CASSQDYLPRDTQYF. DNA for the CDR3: TGCGCCAGCAGCCAAGATTACCTGCCACGTGATACGCAGTATTTT.

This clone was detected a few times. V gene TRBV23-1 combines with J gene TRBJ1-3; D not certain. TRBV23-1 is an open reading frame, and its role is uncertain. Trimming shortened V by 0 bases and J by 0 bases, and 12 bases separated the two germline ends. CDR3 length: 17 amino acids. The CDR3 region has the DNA TGCGCCAGCAGTCAATCGGTACAGCCATCCTCTGGAAACACCATATATTTT. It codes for CASSQSVQPSSGNTIYF.

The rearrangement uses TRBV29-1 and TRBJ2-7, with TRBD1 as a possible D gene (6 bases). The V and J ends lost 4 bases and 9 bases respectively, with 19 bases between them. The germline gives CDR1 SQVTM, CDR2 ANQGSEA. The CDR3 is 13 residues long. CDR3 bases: TGCAGCGTTGCAAGGACAGTAGAGACGGGGCAGTACTTC. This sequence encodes CSVARTVETGQYF.

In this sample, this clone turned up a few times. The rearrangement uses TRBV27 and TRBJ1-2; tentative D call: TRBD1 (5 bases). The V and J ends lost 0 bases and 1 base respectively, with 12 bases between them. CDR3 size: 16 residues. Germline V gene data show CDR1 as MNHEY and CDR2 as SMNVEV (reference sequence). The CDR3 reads CASSLSPRAINYGYTF. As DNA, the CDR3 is TGTGCCAGCAGTTTATCCCCCAGGGCTATTAACTATGGCTACACCTTC.